This record concerns one T cell receptor (beta chain) sequence. Its specificity is unknown. The junction differs from germline at one of its ends, possibly a read error. This CDR3 contains 15 residues. Germline CDR1 is SQVTM and CDR2 is ANQGSEA. Some clones are missing from TCRdb's copy, which holds only in-frame ones; the method was immunoSEQ multiplex PCR. The table includes around 100,000 clones, about 95% detected once. The sample originates from a study of cytomegalovirus exposure and HLA in healthy donors. Study background: It was reported in a later analysis that the same platform had been used for the 100 to 150 validation repertoires as for the roughly 670 first-cohort repertoires. Study observations and caveats: In vitro confirmation showed a few CMV-associated chains to be CMV antigen specific. One later analysis, an examination of the 100 to 150 validation repertoires, found that first-cohort TCR clusters tended to co-occur in them.

The sequencing sample was made of PBMCs. The chain joins TRBV29-1 to TRBJ2-7; 9 positions match TRBD1. This receptor was identified in a woman under 30 in good health and CMV-seronegative. The DNA for the CDR3 is TGCAGCATTGAAAATCACAGGGGGCTACCCTACGAGCAGTACTTC. Its translation is CSIENHRGLPYEQYF.